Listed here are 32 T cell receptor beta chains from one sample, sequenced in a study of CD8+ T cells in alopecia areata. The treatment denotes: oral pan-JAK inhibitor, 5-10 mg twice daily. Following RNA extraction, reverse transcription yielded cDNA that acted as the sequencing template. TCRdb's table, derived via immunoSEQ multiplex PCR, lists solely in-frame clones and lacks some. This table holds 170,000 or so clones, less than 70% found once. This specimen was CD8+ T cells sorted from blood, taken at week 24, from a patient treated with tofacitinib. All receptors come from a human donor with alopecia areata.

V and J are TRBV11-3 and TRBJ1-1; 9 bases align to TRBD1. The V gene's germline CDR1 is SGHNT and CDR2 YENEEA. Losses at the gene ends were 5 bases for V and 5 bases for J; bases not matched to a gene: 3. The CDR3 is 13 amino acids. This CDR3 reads CASSLGQGTEAFF. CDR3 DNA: TGTGCCAGCAGCCTGGGACAGGGTACTGAAGCTTTCTTT.

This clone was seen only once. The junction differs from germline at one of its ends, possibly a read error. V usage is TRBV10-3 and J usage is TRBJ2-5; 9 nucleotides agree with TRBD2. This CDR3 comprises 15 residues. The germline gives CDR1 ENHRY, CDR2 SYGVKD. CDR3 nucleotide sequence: TGTGCCAGCAGTGAACGACTAGCGGAACAAGAGACCCAGTACTTC. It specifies CASSERLAEQETQYF.

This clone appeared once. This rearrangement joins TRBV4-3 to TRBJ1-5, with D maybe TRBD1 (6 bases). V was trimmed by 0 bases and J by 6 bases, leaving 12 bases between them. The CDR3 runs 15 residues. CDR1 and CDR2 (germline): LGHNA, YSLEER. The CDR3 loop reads CASSQDWGAGQPQHF. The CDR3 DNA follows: TGCGCCAGCAGCCAAGATTGGGGGGCCGGTCAGCCCCAGCATTTT.

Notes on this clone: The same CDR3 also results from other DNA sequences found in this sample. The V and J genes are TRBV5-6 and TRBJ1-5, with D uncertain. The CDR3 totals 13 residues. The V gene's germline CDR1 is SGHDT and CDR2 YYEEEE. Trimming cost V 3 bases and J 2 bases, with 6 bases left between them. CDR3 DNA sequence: TGTGCCAGCAGCTCTGGGGGCAATCAGCCCCAGCATTTT. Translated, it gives CASSSGGNQPQHF.

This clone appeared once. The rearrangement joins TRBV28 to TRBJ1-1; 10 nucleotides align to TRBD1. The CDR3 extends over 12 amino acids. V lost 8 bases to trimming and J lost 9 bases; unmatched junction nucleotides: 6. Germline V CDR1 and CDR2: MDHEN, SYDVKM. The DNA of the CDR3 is TGTGCCAGCGGGGGGACAGGGGATAAAGCTTTCTTT. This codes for CASGGTGDKAFF.

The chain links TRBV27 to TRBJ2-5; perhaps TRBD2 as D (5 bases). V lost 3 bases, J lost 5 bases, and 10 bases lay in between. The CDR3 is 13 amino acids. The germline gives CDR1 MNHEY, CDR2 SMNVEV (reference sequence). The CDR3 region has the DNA TGTGCCAGCAGTTTGGTAGCGAGGGAGACCCAGTACTTC. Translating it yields CASSLVARETQYF.

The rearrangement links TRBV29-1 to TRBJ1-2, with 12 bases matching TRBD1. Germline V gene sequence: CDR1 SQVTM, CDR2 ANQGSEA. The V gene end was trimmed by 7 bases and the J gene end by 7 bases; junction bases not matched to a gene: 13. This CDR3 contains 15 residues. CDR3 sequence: CSAIITGTGGLGYTF. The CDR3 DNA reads TGCAGCGCCATAATAACCGGGACAGGGGGCCTTGGCTACACCTTC.

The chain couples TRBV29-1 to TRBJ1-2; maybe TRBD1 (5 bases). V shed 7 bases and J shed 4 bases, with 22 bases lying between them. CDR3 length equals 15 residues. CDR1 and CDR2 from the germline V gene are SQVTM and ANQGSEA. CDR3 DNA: TGCAGCGCCGGAGGGGACTCGGCAACGAGCTATGGCTACACCTTC. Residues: CSAGGDSATSYGYTF.

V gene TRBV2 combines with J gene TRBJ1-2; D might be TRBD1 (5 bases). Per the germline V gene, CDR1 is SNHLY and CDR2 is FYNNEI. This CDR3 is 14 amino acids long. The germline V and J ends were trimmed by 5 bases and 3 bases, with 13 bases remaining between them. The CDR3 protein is CASSSGMADYGYTF. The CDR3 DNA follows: TGTGCCAGCAGTTCAGGGATGGCGGACTATGGCTACACCTTC.

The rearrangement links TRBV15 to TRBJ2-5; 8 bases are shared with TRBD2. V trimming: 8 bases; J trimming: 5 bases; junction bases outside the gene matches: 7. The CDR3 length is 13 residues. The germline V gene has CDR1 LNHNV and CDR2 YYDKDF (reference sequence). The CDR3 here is CATAHGGGETQYF. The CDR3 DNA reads TGTGCCACCGCCCACGGGGGGGGTGAGACCCAGTACTTC.

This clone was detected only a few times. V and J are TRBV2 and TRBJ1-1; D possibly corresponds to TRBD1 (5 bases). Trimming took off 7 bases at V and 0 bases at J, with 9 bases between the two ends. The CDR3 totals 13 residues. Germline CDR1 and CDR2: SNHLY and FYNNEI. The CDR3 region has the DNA TGTGCCAGCAACGGACAATTGAACACTGAAGCTTTCTTT. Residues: CASNGQLNTEAFF.

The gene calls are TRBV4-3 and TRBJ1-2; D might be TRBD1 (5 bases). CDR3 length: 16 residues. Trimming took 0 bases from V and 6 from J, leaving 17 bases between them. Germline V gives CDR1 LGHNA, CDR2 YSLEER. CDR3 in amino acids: CASSQEWTRVINGYTF. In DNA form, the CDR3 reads TGCGCCAGCAGCCAAGAGTGGACAAGGGTGATAAATGGCTACACCTTC.

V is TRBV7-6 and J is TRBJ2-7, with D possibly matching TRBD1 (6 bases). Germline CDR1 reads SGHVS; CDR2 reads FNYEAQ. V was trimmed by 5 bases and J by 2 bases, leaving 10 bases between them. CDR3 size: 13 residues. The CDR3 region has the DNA TGTGCCAGCAGCCTCGGGACAACCTACGAGCAGTACTTC. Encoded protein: CASSLGTTYEQYF.

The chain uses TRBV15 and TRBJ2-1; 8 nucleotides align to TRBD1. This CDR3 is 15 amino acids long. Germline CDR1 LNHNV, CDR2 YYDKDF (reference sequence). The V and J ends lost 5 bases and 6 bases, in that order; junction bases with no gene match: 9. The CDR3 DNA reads TGTGCCACCAGCTACCGGGACAGGCCTCTCAATGAGCAGTTCTTC. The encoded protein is CATSYRDRPLNEQFF.

In nucleotides, the CDR3 is TGTGCCAGCAGCTTAGGGTTGGTGGGGACAGGACCTACCTACGAGCAGTACTTC. Its translation is CASSLGLVGTGPTYEQYF. V and J are TRBV7-8 and TRBJ2-7, with 8 bases that match TRBD1. The germline V gene encodes CDR1 SGHVS and CDR2 FQNEAQ. The CDR3 extends over 18 amino acids. With 1 base clipped from V and 2 bases from J, the junction kept 13 bases outside the gene matches.

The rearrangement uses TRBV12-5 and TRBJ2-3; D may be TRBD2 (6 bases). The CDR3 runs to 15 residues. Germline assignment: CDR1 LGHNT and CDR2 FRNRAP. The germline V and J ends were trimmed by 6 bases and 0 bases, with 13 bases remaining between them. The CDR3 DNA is TGTGCTAGTGGAAGCTCCGGGACTAGCACAGATACGCAGTATTTT. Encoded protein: CASGSSGTSTDTQYF.

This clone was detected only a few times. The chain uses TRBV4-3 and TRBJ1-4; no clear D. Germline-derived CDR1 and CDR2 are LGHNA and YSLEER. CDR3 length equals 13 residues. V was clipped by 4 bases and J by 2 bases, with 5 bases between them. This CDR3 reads CASSRATNEKLFF. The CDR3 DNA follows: TGCGCCAGCAGCCGAGCCACTAATGAAAAACTGTTTTTT.

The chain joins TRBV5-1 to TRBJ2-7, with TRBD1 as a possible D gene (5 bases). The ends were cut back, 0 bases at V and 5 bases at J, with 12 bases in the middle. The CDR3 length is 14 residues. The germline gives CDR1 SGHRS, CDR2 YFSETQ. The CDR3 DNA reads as TGCGCCAGCAGCTTGGAGTTACAGGCGGACGAGCAGTACTTC. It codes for CASSLELQADEQYF.

In DNA form, the CDR3 reads TGTGCCAGCAGCTTACTGCCGACCGTGAACACCGGGGAGCTGTTTTTT. This encodes CASSLLPTVNTGELFF. The V and J genes are TRBV5-6 and TRBJ2-2; D not certain. The CDR3 covers 16 residues. Germline V gene data show CDR1 as SGHDT and CDR2 as YYEEEE. V was clipped by 2 bases and J by 1 base, with 12 bases between them.

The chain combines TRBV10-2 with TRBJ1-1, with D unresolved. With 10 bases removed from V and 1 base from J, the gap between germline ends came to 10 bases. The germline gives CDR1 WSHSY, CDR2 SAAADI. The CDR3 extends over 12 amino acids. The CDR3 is CATAAGNTEAFF. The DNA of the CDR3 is TGCGCCACGGCGGCGGGGAACACTGAAGCTTTCTTT.

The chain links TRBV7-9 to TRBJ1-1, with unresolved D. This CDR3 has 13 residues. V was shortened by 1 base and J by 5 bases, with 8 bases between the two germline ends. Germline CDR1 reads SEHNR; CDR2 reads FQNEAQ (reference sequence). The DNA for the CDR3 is TGTGCCAGCAGCTTAGGTGGGGATACTGAAGCTTTCTTT. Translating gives CASSLGGDTEAFF.

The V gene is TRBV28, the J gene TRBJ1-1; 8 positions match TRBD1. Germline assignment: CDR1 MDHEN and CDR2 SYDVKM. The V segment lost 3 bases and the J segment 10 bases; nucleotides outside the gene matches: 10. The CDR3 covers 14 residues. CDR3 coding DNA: TGTGCCAGCAGTTTCCCCAGGGGGCTGGAAACAGCTTTCTTT. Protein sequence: CASSFPRGLETAFF.

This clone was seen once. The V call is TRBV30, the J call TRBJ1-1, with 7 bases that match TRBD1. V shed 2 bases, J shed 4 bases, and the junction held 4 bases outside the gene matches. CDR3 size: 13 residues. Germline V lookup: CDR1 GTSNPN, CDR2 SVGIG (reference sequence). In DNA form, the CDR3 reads TGTGCCTGGAGTACAGGGGCAGGCACTGAAGCTTTCTTT. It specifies CAWSTGAGTEAFF.

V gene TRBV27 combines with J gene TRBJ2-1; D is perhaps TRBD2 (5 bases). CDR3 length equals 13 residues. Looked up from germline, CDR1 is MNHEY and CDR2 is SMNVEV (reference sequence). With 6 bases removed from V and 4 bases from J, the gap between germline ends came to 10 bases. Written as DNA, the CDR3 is TGTGCCAGCAGCCCAACTAGTTACAATGAGCAGTTCTTC. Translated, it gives CASSPTSYNEQFF.

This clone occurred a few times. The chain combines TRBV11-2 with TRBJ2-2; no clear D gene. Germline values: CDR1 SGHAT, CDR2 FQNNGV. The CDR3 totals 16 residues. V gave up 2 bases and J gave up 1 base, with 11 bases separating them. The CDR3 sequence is CASSLFLTKNTGELFF. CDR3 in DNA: TGTGCCAGCAGCTTATTTTTGACAAAGAACACCGGGGAGCTGTTTTTT.

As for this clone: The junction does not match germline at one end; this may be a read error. The CDR3 region is CASRLDLNTEAFF. DNA for the CDR3: TGTGCCAGCAGGTTGGACTTAAACACTGAAGCTTTCTTT. The chain combines TRBV5-5 with TRBJ1-1; D not resolved. The germline gives CDR1 SGHKS, CDR2 YYEKEE (reference sequence). The CDR3 has 13 residues. The full variable domain, in which reference TRBV5-5 and TRBJ1-1 provide the parts outside the CDR3, is DAGVTQSPTHLIKTRGQQVTLRCSPISGHKSVSWYQQVLGQGPQFIFQYYEKEERGRGNFPDRFSARQFPNYSSELNVNALLLGDSALYLCASRLDLNTEAFFGQGTRLTVV.

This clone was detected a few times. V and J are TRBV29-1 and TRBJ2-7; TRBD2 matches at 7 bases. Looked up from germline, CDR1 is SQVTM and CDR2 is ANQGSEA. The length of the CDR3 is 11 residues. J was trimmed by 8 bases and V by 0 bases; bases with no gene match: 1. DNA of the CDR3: TGCAGCGTTGAAGAAGCGGGGCAGCAGTACTTC. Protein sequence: CSVEEAGQQYF.

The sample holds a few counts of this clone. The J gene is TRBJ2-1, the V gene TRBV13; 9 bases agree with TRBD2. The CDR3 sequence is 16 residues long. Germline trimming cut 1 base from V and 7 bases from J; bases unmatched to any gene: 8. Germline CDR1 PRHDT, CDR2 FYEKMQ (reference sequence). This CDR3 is CASSLESAGGQNEQFF. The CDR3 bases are TGTGCCAGCAGCTTAGAATCGGCGGGGGGGCAAAATGAGCAGTTCTTC.

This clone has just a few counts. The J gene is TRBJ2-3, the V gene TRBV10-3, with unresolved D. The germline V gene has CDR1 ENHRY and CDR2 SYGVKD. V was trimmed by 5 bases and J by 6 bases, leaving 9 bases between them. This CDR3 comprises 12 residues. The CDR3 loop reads CAISPDSDTQYF. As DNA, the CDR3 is TGTGCCATCAGTCCCGATTCGGATACGCAGTATTTT.

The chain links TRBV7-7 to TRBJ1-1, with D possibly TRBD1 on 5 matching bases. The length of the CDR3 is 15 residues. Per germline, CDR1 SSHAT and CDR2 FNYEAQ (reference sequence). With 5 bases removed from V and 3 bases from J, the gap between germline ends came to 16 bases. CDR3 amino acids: CASSIRQPRDTEAFF. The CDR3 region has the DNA TGTGCCAGCAGCATCCGACAGCCCCGGGACACTGAAGCTTTCTTT.

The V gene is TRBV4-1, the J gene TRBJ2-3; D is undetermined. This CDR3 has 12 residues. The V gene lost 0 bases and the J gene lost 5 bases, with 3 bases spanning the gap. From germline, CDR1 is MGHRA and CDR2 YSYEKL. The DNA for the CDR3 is TGCGCCAGCAGCCAAGATGGAGATACGCAGTATTTT. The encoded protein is CASSQDGDTQYF.

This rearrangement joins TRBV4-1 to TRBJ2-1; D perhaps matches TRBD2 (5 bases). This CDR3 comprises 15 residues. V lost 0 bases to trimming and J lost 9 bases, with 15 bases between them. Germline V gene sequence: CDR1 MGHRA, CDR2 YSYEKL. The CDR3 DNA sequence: TGCGCCAGCAGCCAAGATAGCGTTCGTCCGCGTGAGCAGTTCTTC. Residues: CASSQDSVRPREQFF.